A selection of T cell receptor beta chains follows, all from one sample in a study of T cell responses to AZD1222 COVID-19 vaccine. The data were produced by immunoSEQ multiplex PCR, yet TCRdb's version contains in-frame clones alone and is incomplete. The data contain roughly 120,000 clones, roughly 85% of them singletons. Sequences were derived from peripheral blood, sampled on day 0 of MenACWY control vaccination. These receptors originate from an adult in good health. The CDR3 runs from the conserved cysteine through the conserved F or W. D genes are given only for firm matches. The listing skips clone size in some rows; elsewhere it reads once, few, many or a size class.

TRBD1,TRBJ2-2,TRBV6-6,NA,TGTGCCAGCAGTTACCCGGACAGGGCAAACACCGGGGAGCTGTTTTTT,CASSYPDRANTGELFF
TRBD1,TRBJ1-6,TRBV18,NA,TGTGCCAGCTCACCTATCCTTAACAGGGGACAGGATGATTCACCCCTCCACTTT,CASSPILNRGQDDSPLHF
NA,TRBJ1-1,TRBV10-1,NA,TGCGCCAGCAGTGAGTCGGAGGGGACTGAAGCTTTCTTT,CASSESEGTEAFF
NA,TRBJ2-3,TRBV11-2,NA,TGTGCCAGCAGTCAATTTCGTGGGTCCAGCACAGATACGCAGTATTTT,CASSQFRGSSTDTQYF
NA,TRBJ2-3,TRBV27,once,TGTGCCAGCAGGGAGGCTTTTAGTTTCATGGATACGCAGTATTTT,CASREAFSFMDTQYF
TRBD2,TRBJ2-1,TRBV2,NA,TGTGCCAGCAGGTTCCTAGCGGGGGGTTACAATGAGCAGTTCTTC,CASRFLAGGYNEQFF
TRBD1,TRBJ1-1,TRBV28,NA,TGTGCCAGCAGTTCCTACGGAAAAGGACAGGGAGACACTGAAGCTTTCTTT,CASSSYGKGQGDTEAFF
NA,TRBJ1-2,TRBV9,NA,TGTGCCAGCAGCCCTTTCGCAAACGGGGGGGGCGCTCACTATGGCTACACCTTC,CASSPFANGGGAHYGYTF
NA,TRBJ1-3,TRBV5-1,few,TGCGCCAGCAACCGTTACAGGACTGGAAACACCATATATTTT,CASNRYRTGNTIYF
TRBD1,TRBJ1-4,TRBV27,NA,TGTGCCAGCAAAACAGGGGGGGAAGAAAAACTGTTTTTT,CASKTGGEEKLFF
TRBD1,TRBJ1-2,TRBV9,NA,TGTGCCAGCAGCGTAGACCAGGGGGATGGCTACACCTTC,CASSVDQGDGYTF
NA,TRBJ2-1,TRBV20-1,few,TGCAGTGCTAGTGTAGGGGGGCGGGCCTCCTACAATGAGCAGTTCTTC,CSASVGGRASYNEQFF
NA,TRBJ1-2,TRBV18,once,TGTGCCAGCTCACCCGACAGCTTGGGGGGCTACACCTTC,CASSPDSLGGYTF
NA,TRBJ1-2,TRBV6-6,NA,TGTGCCAGCAGTTTCAGGCAGAAGGATGGCTACACCTTC,CASSFRQKDGYTF
TRBD1,TRBJ1-1,TRBV15,NA,TGTGCCACCAGCAGATCCGGGACAGGGTTGACCACTGAAGCTTTCTTT,CATSRSGTGLTTEAFF
TRBD1,TRBJ2-1,TRBV5-4,NA,TGTGCCAGCACCCCCGGACAGGAGTACAATGAGCAGTTCTTC,CASTPGQEYNEQFF
NA,TRBJ1-2,TRBV5-1,NA,TGCGCCAGCAGCCCCGGGGGGGACTATGGCTACACCTTC,CASSPGGDYGYTF
NA,TRBJ1-2,TRBV2,NA,TGTGCCAGCAGCCTAGGGTTCGACTATGGCTACACCTTC,CASSLGFDYGYTF
TRBD1,TRBJ2-7,TRBV9,NA,TGTGCCAGCAGCCCCCTCCTCGCAGGGGGCGAGCAGTACTTC,CASSPLLAGGEQYF
NA,TRBJ2-3,TRBV30,once,TGTGCCTGGAGTTATGGGGGGACAACAGATACGCAGTATTTT,CAWSYGGTTDTQYF
NA,TRBJ2-1,TRBV21-1,few,TGTGCCAGCAGCAATGAAGCGGGGGGGCCGGTTGAGCAGTTCTTC,CASSNEAGGPVEQFF
NA,TRBJ2-7,TRBV6-1,NA,TGTGCCAGCAGTGAGGGGGACCCCCTAAAGTACTTC,CASSEGDPLKYF
TRBD2,TRBJ2-3,TRBV7-2,NA,TGTGCCAGCAGCCTGCGAGCGGGGGGCCCAGATACGCAGTATTTT,CASSLRAGGPDTQYF
NA,TRBJ2-7,TRBV11-2,NA,TGTGCCAGCAGCCAGACAGTCCGCGCCTACGAGCAGTACTTC,CASSQTVRAYEQYF
TRBD1,TRBJ1-2,TRBV14,NA,TGTGCCAGCAGCCCTGGGACAGGGGCTAACTATGGCTACACCTTC,CASSPGTGANYGYTF
NA,TRBJ1-2,TRBV20-1,NA,TGCAGTGCTAGTTGGGGAGACAGATCCGATTTGTTCAACTATGGCTACACCTTC,CSASWGDRSDLFNYGYTF
TRBD1,TRBJ2-3,TRBV7-2,NA,TGTGCCAGCAGCCTCCTGGGACAGCTCACAGATACGCAGTATTTT,CASSLLGQLTDTQYF
NA,TRBJ2-2,TRBV30,NA,TGTGCCGGGCGTAGACACGTCATCTCGAACACCGGGGAGCTGTTTTTT,CAGRRHVISNTGELFF
NA,TRBJ2-7,TRBV11-2,NA,TGTGCCAGCAGCGTCGAGTACCCCGGTTACGAGCAGTACTTC,CASSVEYPGYEQYF
NA,TRBJ1-1,TRBV29-1,few,TGCAGCGGATTGGGGATCACTGAAGCTTTCTTT,CSGLGITEAFF
TRBD1,TRBJ2-4,TRBV5-1,NA,TGCGCCAGCAGTTTACAGGGGGCCAAAAACATTCAGTACTTC,CASSLQGAKNIQYF
NA,TRBJ2-5,TRBV27,NA,TGTGCCAGCAGCTCCGGTCAGGGAAGAGAGACCCAGTACTTC,CASSSGQGRETQYF
TRBD1,TRBJ1-2,TRBV7-9,NA,TGTGCCAGCAGCTTAGGGACAGGGGATGGCTACACCTTC,CASSLGTGDGYTF
TRBD1,TRBJ1-1,TRBV5-1,NA,TGCGCCAGCAGCTACTCGACAGGGGGAATAATCTCGAACACTGAAGCTTTCTTT,CASSYSTGGIISNTEAFF
TRBD2,TRBJ2-1,TRBV11-3,NA,TGTGCCAGCAGCCGCGGGGGACACAATGAGCAGTTCTTC,CASSRGGHNEQFF
NA,TRBJ2-5,TRBV4-1,NA,TGCGCCAGCAGCCAAGGGGGACTGGTCGAAGAGACCCAGTACTTC,CASSQGGLVEETQYF
NA,TRBJ1-1,TRBV4-2,NA,TGTGCCAGCAGCCAAGGGGACCGATACACTGAAGCTTTCTTT,CASSQGDRYTEAFF
TRBD2,TRBJ2-1,TRBV28,NA,TGTGCCAGCCGTAAGGGACTAGCGGGGGTTTATGAGCAGTTCTTC,CASRKGLAGVYEQFF
TRBD1,TRBJ1-1,TRBV3-1/TRBV3-2,NA,TGTGCCAGCAGCCAAGATCTAGGTGCAGGGGGCGCTTCGTGGCGGGAAGCTTTCTTT,CASSQDLGAGGASWREAFF
NA,TRBJ2-1,TRBV3-1/TRBV3-2,NA,TGTGCCAGCAGCCAAGATAGGGACTGGCAAGGGAATGAGCAGTTCTTC,CASSQDRDWQGNEQFF
NA,TRBJ1-2,TRBV19,NA,TGTGCCAGTGGCCAGCCTGAGGACAGTATCGATGGCTACACCTTC,CASGQPEDSIDGYTF
TRBD1,TRBJ2-6,TRBV19,once,TGTGCCAAGGGTGGGCATGGACAGGGAACGACTGGGGCCAACGTCCTGACTTTC,CAKGGHGQGTTGANVLTF
TRBD1,TRBJ1-3,TRBV7-2,NA,TGTGCCAGCAGCTTCGGGACAGGGCCCGGAAACACCATATATTTT,CASSFGTGPGNTIYF
NA,TRBJ2-5,TRBV3-1/TRBV3-2,once,TGTGCCAGCAGGCCTCTGTCCGGGTTCCGGGAGACCCAGTACTTC,CASRPLSGFRETQYF
TRBD1,TRBJ1-4,TRBV5-6,NA,TGTGCCAGCAGCTTGGCAGGACAGGGGGCCAATGAAAAACTGTTTTTT,CASSLAGQGANEKLFF
NA,TRBJ1-6,TRBV10-2,once,TGCGCCAGCAGTCACAGGGCCGATTCACCCCTCCACTTT,CASSHRADSPLHF
NA,TRBJ1-2,TRBV7-2,NA,TGTGCCAGCAGCTCCCTCGGGGATCCTGGCTACACCTTC,CASSSLGDPGYTF
TRBD2,TRBJ2-3,TRBV7-6,NA,TGTGCCAGCAGCTTAGAGTTCGGCGGGGGAGGGTCCACAGATACGCAGTATTTT,CASSLEFGGGGSTDTQYF
NA,TRBJ1-4,TRBV7-6,NA,TGTGCCAGCAGCTTAAGTCTAGGAGGGTCAACTAATGAAAAACTGTTTTTT,CASSLSLGGSTNEKLFF
NA,TRBJ2-1,TRBV6-4,NA,TGTGCCAGCAGTGACTCGACGGGGACTCGATCCTACAATGAGCAGTTCTTC,CASSDSTGTRSYNEQFF
NA,TRBJ2-3,TRBV28,NA,TGTGCCAGCAGTCTTGGACAGACAGATACGCAGTATTTT,CASSLGQTDTQYF
TRBD2,TRBJ2-2,TRBV4-3,NA,TGCGCCAGCAGCCAAGATCCCGGGACTAGCGGAAACACCGGGGAGCTGTTTTTT,CASSQDPGTSGNTGELFF
TRBD1,TRBJ2-4,TRBV3-1/TRBV3-2,NA,TGTGCCAGCAGCCCCTCGGACAGGTACAAAAACATTCAGTACTTC,CASSPSDRYKNIQYF
TRBD1,TRBJ1-1,TRBV18,NA,TGTGCCAGCTCAGAGGGACAGGGGCTCACTGAAGCTTTCTTT,CASSEGQGLTEAFF
TRBD1,TRBJ1-2,TRBV2,NA,TGTGCCAGCAGTGGACAGGGTAATGGCTACACCTTC,CASSGQGNGYTF
NA,TRBJ1-6,TRBV28,NA,TGTGCCAGCAGTCCCCTACAGGGTACTAGTAATTCACCCCTCCACTTT,CASSPLQGTSNSPLHF
NA,TRBJ1-2,TRBV7-3,few,TGTGCCAGCAGCCATACCCCGGGGTCCCATGGCTACACCTTC,CASSHTPGSHGYTF